A single sample gave rise to the 19 T cell receptor beta chains below, sequenced in a study of regulatory T cells in long-lasting Graves disease. Indicated time point: newly diagnosed GD, antithyroid drugs for less than 3 months. From RNA extracted from PBMCs, the TCR library was made. The TCR beta library used iRepertoire HTBI primers with Arm-PCR amplification of CDR3. Each CDR3 protein is one row after TCRdb ran MiXCR on the multiplex PCR reads. Among fewer than 500,000 distinct CDR3 sequences listed, around 16% were seen once. This sample was also put to use in a study of T cells in Graves' hyperthyroidism and ophthalmopathy.

The sample in question was peripheral blood mononuclear cells (PBMCs), obtained at new diagnosis, from a patient treated with antithyroid drugs. These receptors originate from a man aged 35-49 years with Graves disease.

The genes are TRBV28 and TRBJ1-6; D is unresolved. The V gene's germline CDR1 is MDHEN and CDR2 SYDVKM. V dropped 2 bases and J dropped 3 bases, with 8 bases sitting between them. The CDR3 runs 15 residues. CDR3 DNA: TGTGCCAGCAGTTTAACTGCGGTCTATAATTCACCCCTCCACTTT. It encodes CASSLTAVYNSPLHF.

This clonotype was detected many times. The chain carries TRBV11-2 and TRBJ2-1; D is possibly TRBD1 (6 bases). This CDR3 is 15 amino acids long. Germline CDR1 SGHAT, CDR2 FQNNGV. Deletions cut 1 base from V and 4 bases from J, with 11 bases between. Written as DNA, the CDR3 is TGTGCCAGCAGCTTAGGCAGGGGTCAATACAATGAGCAGTTCTTC. Its protein is CASSLGRGQYNEQFF.

The rearrangement joins TRBV28 to TRBJ1-6; no definite D call. With 1 base removed from V and 9 bases from J, the gap between germline ends came to 4 bases. Germline V gene lookup returns CDR1 MDHEN and CDR2 SYDVKM. The CDR3 is made up of 12 amino acids. CDR3 amino acids: CASSLFGSPLHF. The CDR3 nucleotides are TGTGCCAGCAGTTTATTCGGTTCACCCCTCCACTTT.

Ten or more counts support this clonotype. The rearrangement joins TRBV9 to TRBJ2-7; 8 bases agree with TRBD1. The junction had 6 bases not matched to a gene; V was cut back by 3 bases and J by 4 bases. Per germline, CDR1 SGDLS and CDR2 YYNGEE. The CDR3 loop spans 14 amino acids. The CDR3 sequence: CASSASGGRYEQYF. The CDR3 coding sequence is TGTGCCAGCAGCGCTTCAGGGGGCAGATACGAGCAGTACTTC.

At least ten counts were recorded for this clonotype. The V call is TRBV10-1, the J call TRBJ2-3, with TRBD2 matching 11 bases. Germline V lookup: CDR1 WNHNN, CDR2 SYGVQD (reference sequence). The CDR3 loop spans 16 amino acids. V was pared by 1 base and J by 8 bases, with 8 bases of the junction left unmatched. CDR3 coding DNA: TGCGCCAGCAGTGAGTTTGGTAGCGGGAGGGCCGCTACGCAGTATTTT. Translating it yields CASSEFGSGRAATQYF.

This clonotype occurred a few times. Here the CDR3 DNA reads TGTGCCAGCAGCGGCTCAGCGGGATCCTCCGGTAATGAGCAGTTCTTC. This sequence encodes CASSGSAGSSGNEQFF. The V gene is TRBV7-9, the J gene TRBJ2-1; TRBD2 agrees at 7 bases. The CDR3 consists of 16 residues. Germline assignment: CDR1 SEHNR and CDR2 FQNEAQ (reference sequence). V trimming: 5 bases; J trimming: 7 bases; junction bases outside the gene matches: 14. Full variable domain (missing parts from reference TRBV7-9 and TRBJ2-1): DTGVSQNPRHKITKRGQNVTFRCDPISEHNRLYWYRQTLGQGPEFLTYFQNEAQLEKSRLLSDRFSAERPKGSFSTLEIQRTEQGDSAMYLCASSGSAGSSGNEQFFGPGTRLTVL.

This clonotype was seen ten or more times. The rearrangement links TRBV5-1 to TRBJ2-3, with a tentative D call TRBD2 (5 bases). This CDR3 spans 15 amino acids. V was shortened by 5 bases and J by 2 bases, with 15 bases between the two germline ends. Germline V CDR1 and CDR2: SGHRS, YFSETQ. The CDR3: CASSRSGRTTDTQYF. The CDR3 region has the DNA TGCGCCAGCAGTCGGAGCGGCCGCACCACAGATACGCAGTATTTT.

The rearrangement joins TRBV3-1 to TRBJ2-2; TRBD1 agrees at 9 bases. V shed 4 bases and J 3 bases; nucleotides not matched to a gene: 6. There are 16 residues in the CDR3. The germline V gene encodes CDR1 LGHDT and CDR2 YNNKEL (reference sequence). The CDR3 loop reads CASSPVDRGYTGELFF. DNA for the CDR3: TGTGCCAGCAGCCCCGTTGACAGGGGGTACACCGGGGAGCTGTTTTTT.

This clonotype was found many times. The gene calls are TRBV2 and TRBJ2-7, with 12 bases fitting TRBD2. The length of the CDR3 is 14 residues. J gave up 5 bases and V 5 bases, and 4 bases lay outside the gene matches. Germline CDR1 SNHLY, CDR2 FYNNEI. For the CDR3, the DNA is TGTGCCAGCAGTATTAGGACTAGCGGGAACGAGCAGTACTTC. Protein: CASSIRTSGNEQYF.

In this sample, this clonotype turned up many times. The chain links TRBV6-1 to TRBJ2-1; 11 bases agree with TRBD2. The V gene's germline CDR1 is MNHNS and CDR2 SASEGT. CDR3 length: 14 residues. Trimming removed 6 bases from V and 9 bases from J; junction bases left unmatched: 7. CDR3 protein: CASRFSGRAFEQFF. The CDR3 region has the DNA TGTGCCAGCAGATTTAGCGGGAGGGCCTTTGAGCAGTTCTTC.

The chain is built from TRBV5-1 and TRBJ1-5, with D uncertain. The CDR3 is 14 residues long. Germline V lookup: CDR1 SGHRS, CDR2 YFSETQ. Trimming left V 0 bases short and J 2 bases short, with 6 bases between. The CDR3: CASSLDGGNQPQHF. DNA for the CDR3: TGCGCCAGCAGCTTGGACGGGGGCAATCAGCCCCAGCATTTT.

This clonotype was recorded many times. V and J are TRBV2 and TRBJ2-3; D not certain. The V gene lost 3 bases and the J gene lost 0 bases, with 13 bases spanning the gap. Germline-derived CDR1 and CDR2 are SNHLY and FYNNEI. The CDR3 has 16 amino acids. The CDR3 DNA reads TGTGCCAGCAGTGAGAAAGGATCAACTAGCACAGATACGCAGTATTTT. Encoded protein: CASSEKGSTSTDTQYF.

This clonotype was detected ten times or more. This chain uses TRBV13 with TRBJ2-5; unclear D gene. The germline V and J ends were trimmed by 2 bases and 7 bases, with 8 bases remaining between them. From germline, CDR1 is PRHDT and CDR2 FYEKMQ (reference sequence). The CDR3 spans 12 residues. The CDR3 loop reads CASSLSPATQYF. In DNA, the CDR3 is TGTGCCAGCAGCTTATCCCCCGCGACCCAGTACTTC.

The rearrangement links TRBV11-2 to TRBJ2-5, with TRBD2 matching over 7 bases. The CDR3 contains 15 residues. V was pared by 0 bases and J by 5 bases, with 6 bases of the junction left unmatched. The germline V gene has CDR1 SGHAT and CDR2 FQNNGV. Here the CDR3 DNA reads TGTGCCAGCAGCTTAGACCGGAGCGGGGCTGAGACCCAGTACTTC. Translated, it gives CASSLDRSGAETQYF. The whole variable domain, filled in from reference TRBV11-2 and TRBJ2-5, reads EAGVAQSPRYKIIEKRQSVAFWCNPISGHATLYWYQQILGQGPKLLIQFQNNGVVDDSQLPKDRFSAERLKGVDSTLKIQPAKLEDSAVYLCASSLDRSGAETQYFGPGTRLLVL.

The chain links TRBV5-6 to TRBJ2-1, with TRBD2 matching over 10 bases. Germline V gene lookup returns CDR1 SGHDT and CDR2 YYEEEE. Trimming cost V 7 bases and J 9 bases; bases outside gene matches: 4. CDR3 length equals 12 residues. The DNA for the CDR3 is TGTGCCAGCCTAGCGGGAGATCGTGAGCAGTTCTTC. Protein: CASLAGDREQFF.

In its sample, this clonotype was seen many times. The V and J genes are TRBV3-1 and TRBJ2-7; D gene unclear. CDR3 length: 12 amino acids. The V and J ends lost 2 bases and 3 bases respectively, with 5 bases between them. From germline, CDR1 is LGHDT and CDR2 YNNKEL (reference sequence). The CDR3 DNA sequence: TGTGCCAGCAGCCAAATCGACTACGAGCAGTACTTC. Its protein product is CASSQIDYEQYF.

This clonotype was counted between two and nine times. The V call is TRBV2, the J call TRBJ2-7; 7 nucleotides line up with TRBD1. The CDR3 loop spans 16 amino acids. Per the germline V gene, CDR1 is SNHLY and CDR2 is FYNNEI. V shed 1 base and J 1 base; nucleotides not matched to a gene: 7. The CDR3 sequence is CASSEEDRRISYEQYF. CDR3 nucleotides: TGTGCCAGCAGTGAAGAGGACAGGAGGATTTCCTACGAGCAGTACTTC.

In this sample, this clonotype turned up a few times. CDR3 protein: CSGSKRSGRNTGELFF. The CDR3 DNA sequence: TGCAGCGGTTCCAAGCGGAGCGGGAGAAACACCGGGGAGCTGTTTTTT. The chain has TRBV29-1 and TRBJ2-2; TRBD2 aligns across 8 bases. The trim removed 7 bases at V and 2 bases at J, leaving 12 bases unmatched. There are 16 residues in the CDR3. Looked up from germline, CDR1 is SQVTM and CDR2 is ANQGSEA.

This chain uses TRBV12-3 or TRBV12-4 with TRBJ2-1; D tentatively reads TRBD1 or TRBD2 (6 bases each). There are 19 residues in the CDR3. The ends were cut back, 5 bases at V and 8 bases at J, with 31 bases in the middle. CDR3 residues: CASSPGAPGQTQRSDEQFF. Written as DNA, the CDR3 is TGTGCCAGCAGTCCGGGGGCCCCGGGACAAACCCAGAGAAGCGATGAGCAGTTCTTC.